These 16 T cell receptor beta chains originate from one sample sequenced in a study of breast tumors, draining lymph nodes, adjacent tissues. TCRdb analysed the multiplex PCR reads with MiXCR anew, one entry per CDR3 protein. The sample has more than 50,000 distinct CDR3 sequences; around 45% are singletons. Sequencing was done on a sample of breast tumor tissue. Every receptor here comes from a female donor with breast cancer. Some clones in this sample may be carry-over from other donors' samples.

This chain links TRBV10-3 with TRBJ1-2, with 9 bases that match TRBD1. This CDR3 has 14 amino acids. CDR1 and CDR2 from the germline V gene are ENHRY and SYGVKD. V dropped 4 bases and J dropped 7; count of bases not matched to a gene: 7. The CDR3 sequence is CAISGPGQGSGYTF. The CDR3, as DNA: TGTGCCATCAGTGGACCGGGACAGGGCTCTGGCTACACCTTC.

This clonotype was observed at least ten times. This sequence joins TRBV20-1 and TRBJ2-2; the match to TRBD1 covers 7 bases. Germline CDR1 and CDR2: DFQATT and SNEGSKA (reference sequence). Trimming took 0 bases from V and 0 from J; bases not matched to a gene: 4. The CDR3 loop spans 16 amino acids. CDR3 DNA: TGCAGTGCTAGAGATCCCGGGACAGCGAACACCGGGGAGCTGTTTTTT. Translation: CSARDPGTANTGELFF.

This clonotype was observed at least ten times. The chain uses TRBV19 and TRBJ2-7; D gene uncertain. CDR3 size: 14 residues. The germline V and J ends were trimmed by 5 bases and 2 bases, with 13 bases remaining between them. Germline V gene lookup returns CDR1 LNHDA and CDR2 SQIVND (reference sequence). The DNA for the CDR3 is TGTGCCAGTAGTCACGGTCTCGGCACCTACGAGCAGTACTTC. Amino acids: CASSHGLGTYEQYF.

This clonotype was counted a single time. This chain uses TRBV12-3 or TRBV12-4 with TRBJ2-4, with 10 bases aligning to TRBD2. V lost 8 bases, J lost 0 bases, and 16 bases stayed unmatched. The CDR3 loop spans 19 amino acids. DNA for the CDR3: TGTGCCAGCGGCAACTGGGACTTCTCTAGCGGGAGAGCCAAAAACATTCAGTACTTC. Encoded protein: CASGNWDFSSGRAKNIQYF.

This clonotype was picked up many times. The rearrangement uses TRBV14 and TRBJ2-7, with 10 bases aligning to TRBD2. Per germline, CDR1 SGHDN and CDR2 FVKESK. This CDR3 comprises 19 residues. The V gene end was trimmed by 4 bases and the J gene end by 0 bases; junction bases not matched to a gene: 15. The CDR3 loop reads CASSPSFGLAASSSYEQYF. The CDR3, as DNA: TGTGCCAGCAGCCCCTCATTTGGACTAGCGGCCTCCAGCTCCTACGAGCAGTACTTC.

The V and J genes are TRBV10-3 and TRBJ2-5; possibly TRBD2 for D (6 bases). The CDR3 length is 14 residues. The V and J ends lost 4 bases and 5 bases respectively, with 14 bases between them. Germline assignment: CDR1 ENHRY and CDR2 SYGVKD. Written as DNA, the CDR3 is TGTGCCATCAGTGGGGGAACTAGCAGGGAGACCCAGTACTTC. Residues: CAISGGTSRETQYF.

Of note for this clonotype: As the CDR3 is not closed by the conserved phenylalanine or tryptophan, this likely results from a read error. The rearrangement uses TRBV7-2 and TRBJ1-2, with D possibly matching TRBD1 (5 bases). V lost 2 bases to trimming and J lost 8 bases, with 12 bases between them. Germline V lookup: CDR1 SGHTA, CDR2 FQGNSA. This CDR3 is 13 amino acids long. The CDR3: CASSLTVRDGYTL. The DNA of the CDR3 is TGTGCCAGCAGCTTAACTGTCAGGGACGGCTACACCCTC.

This sequence joins TRBV19 and TRBJ1-5, with D perhaps matching TRBD1 (5 bases). This CDR3 contains 16 residues. The V gene lost 6 bases and the J gene lost 7 bases, with 22 bases spanning the gap. Germline V lookup: CDR1 LNHDA, CDR2 SQIVND (reference sequence). CDR3 bases: TGTGCCAGTAGCGAGGGGCGGGTACACAATGAGCAGCCCCAGCATTTT. Protein: CASSEGRVHNEQPQHF.

This clonotype was observed many times. J is TRBJ2-7 and V is TRBV28, with 7 nucleotides matching TRBD1. This CDR3 region has 15 residues. Germline trimming cut 6 bases from V and 5 bases from J; bases unmatched to any gene: 13. In germline, CDR1 is MDHEN, CDR2 SYDVKM. The DNA for the CDR3 is TGTGCCAGCAGAAGACAGGGCCCGGGGCCCAACGAGCAGTACTTC. Protein product: CASRRQGPGPNEQYF.

Concerning this clonotype itself: A much larger clone differs from this one at a single base, so this may be a read error. V usage is TRBV6-2 or TRBV6-3 and J usage is TRBJ2-7; 7 bases line up with TRBD2. CDR3 length: 16 residues. Germline CDR1 and CDR2: MNHEY and SVGEGT. The CDR3 DNA follows: TGTGCCGGCAGTCACTCGACTAGCCCCATCTCCTACGAGCAGTACTTC. It codes for CAGSHSTSPISYEQYF.

A few counts support this clonotype. Possible read error: a much larger clone is one base away. V gene TRBV5-4 combines with J gene TRBJ2-5; maybe TRBD2 (5 bases). The CDR3 length is 16 residues. The germline gives CDR1 SGHNT, CDR2 YYREEE (reference sequence). DNA of the CDR3: TGTGCCAGCAGCTTGGGGGTTGGAGCGGCGCAAGAGGCCCAGTACTTC. As protein: CASSLGVGAAQEAQYF.

This clonotype has ten or more counts. The chain couples TRBV28 to TRBJ2-7; a possible D gene is TRBD2 (7 bases). The CDR3 is 16 residues long. V was clipped by 5 bases and J by 5 bases, with 22 bases between them. Germline V gene data show CDR1 as MDHEN and CDR2 as SYDVKM. The CDR3 spells CASSVPRGATLDEQYF. As DNA, the CDR3 is TGTGCCAGCAGTGTCCCCCGGGGGGCGACTCTTGACGAGCAGTACTTC.

To note about this clonotype: The CDR3 end shows no conserved phenylalanine or tryptophan, and so a read error is likely. This chain connects TRBV20-1 to TRBJ2-1; D not resolved. This CDR3 comprises 10 residues. CDR1 DFQATT and CDR2 SNEGSKA come from the germline V gene (reference sequence). V lost 7 bases and J 5 bases, leaving 6 bases between the germline ends. CDR3 in DNA: TGCAGTGTCGGGCACAATGAGCAGTTCTCC. Its translation is CSVGHNEQFS.

Notes on this clonotype: A junction boundary mismatches the germline segment, possibly from a read error. The genes are TRBV12-3 or TRBV12-4 and TRBJ1-4; D remains ambiguous. The CDR3 extends over 13 amino acids. CDR3 sequence reads: CTSSWQVNQKLFF. CDR3 in DNA: TGTACCAGCAGTTGGCAGGTGAATCAAAAACTGTTTTTT.

This clonotype was detected ten times or more. The rearrangement links TRBV7-3 to TRBJ2-1, with TRBD2 as a possible D gene (5 bases). The CDR3 is 15 residues long. The germline V and J ends were trimmed by 5 bases and 6 bases, with 17 bases remaining between them. Germline-derived CDR1 and CDR2 are SGHTA and FQGTGA. CDR3 bases: TGTGCCAGCAGCATAAACGGACTCACGGCCAATGAGCAGTTCTTC. Translating it yields CASSINGLTANEQFF.

This clonotype was seen repeatedly, ten times or more. This chain joins TRBV20-1 and TRBJ2-7; perhaps D is TRBD1 or TRBD2 (6 bases each). This CDR3 region has 13 residues. The germline V and J ends were trimmed by 6 bases and 6 bases, with 18 bases remaining between them. Germline V gives CDR1 DFQATT, CDR2 SNEGSKA (reference sequence). The CDR3 sequence is CSAGLDSVREQYF. The CDR3 DNA follows: TGCAGTGCGGGACTGGACAGTGTCCGCGAGCAGTACTTC.